A selection of T cell receptor beta chains follows, all from one sample in a study of cytomegalovirus exposure and HLA in healthy donors. Sequencing used immunoSEQ multiplex PCR; TCRdb keeps in-frame clones, though not all of them. The profile shows about 160,000 clones, more than 80% of them singletons. Sequencing input: PBMCs. Receptor source: a male donor in good health and CMV-seronegative. The CDR3 runs from the conserved cysteine through the conserved F or W.

j_call v_call cdr3_aa
TRBJ2-3 TRBV6-5 CASSSTGNVGTDTQYF
TRBJ1-5 TRBV4-1 CASSQGLGAAGNQPQHF
TRBJ1-1 TRBV19 CASSIDSLNTEAFF
TRBJ2-7 TRBV5-1 CASSFGLAGGPVYEQYF
TRBJ1-4 TRBV9 CASSVDGGEKLFF
TRBJ2-7 TRBV2 CASSDFGGIGFYEQYF
TRBJ2-7 TRBV29-1 CSVVGQGRNYEQYF
TRBJ2-1 TRBV5-1 CASSLFIGGPSYNEQFF
TRBJ2-7 TRBV5-6 CASSLGGWGEAYEQYF
TRBJ2-1 TRBV29-1 CSVFSRREGSYNEQFF
TRBJ1-2 TRBV7-9 CASSTGTGTGYTF
TRBJ2-7 TRBV4-3 CASSQGRQRTYEQYF
TRBJ2-2 TRBV29-1 CSVAGGTGTGELFF
TRBJ2-4 TRBV7-9 CAVPLAGKDKNIQYF
TRBJ2-5 TRBV5-1 CASSPEGGGVETQYF